Here is one T cell receptor (beta chain) with its context. Antigen: not known. This specimen comes from a study of human CD8 memory T cell subsets. General study results and limits: The study sequenced T cell receptor beta chains only.

PBMC in the sample derive from buffy coats of healthy donors. Sequencing libraries of TCR beta were made by UMI-labeled 5' RACE. After re-calling the 5' RACE reads, TCRdb lists one entry per CDR3 protein, DNA absent. The record lists approximately 10,000 distinct CDR3 sequences, of which the ten most abundant hold about 20%. The CDR3 is made up of 12 amino acids. The V call is TRBV12-3 or TRBV12-4, the J call TRBJ2-7. This TCR derives from a human donor in good health. The specimen was CD8+ stem-like memory T cells (TSCM and TCM) sorted from PBMCs. Subset indicated: stem-like memory CD8 T cells (TSTEM), CCR7+ PD-1- TIGIT-. CDR3 residues: CASSPYTGEQYF.